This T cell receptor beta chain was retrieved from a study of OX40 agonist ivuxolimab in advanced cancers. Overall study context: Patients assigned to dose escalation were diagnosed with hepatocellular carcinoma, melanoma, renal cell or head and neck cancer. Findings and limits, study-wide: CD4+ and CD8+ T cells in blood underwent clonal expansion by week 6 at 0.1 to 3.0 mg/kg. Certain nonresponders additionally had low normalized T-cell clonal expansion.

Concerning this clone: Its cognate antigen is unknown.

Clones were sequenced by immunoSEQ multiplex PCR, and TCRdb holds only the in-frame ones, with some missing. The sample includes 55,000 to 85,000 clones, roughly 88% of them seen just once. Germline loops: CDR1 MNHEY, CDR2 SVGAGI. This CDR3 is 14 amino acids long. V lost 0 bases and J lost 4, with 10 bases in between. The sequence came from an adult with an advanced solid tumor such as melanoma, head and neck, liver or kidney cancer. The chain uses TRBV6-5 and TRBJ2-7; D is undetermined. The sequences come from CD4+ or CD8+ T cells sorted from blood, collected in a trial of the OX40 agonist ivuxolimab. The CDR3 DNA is TGTGCCAGCAGTTACTCGAGAGGTTCTTACGAGCAGTACTTC. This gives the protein CASSYSRGSYEQYF.